The 20 T cell receptor beta chains below all came from one sample that was sequenced in a study of CXCR3-negative and CXCR3-positive naive CD8 T cells. Regarding the study as a whole: TRB CDR3s were more hydrophobic in CXCR3-positive than in CXCR3-negative naive cells.

TRB cDNA libraries were made by UMI-labeled 5' RACE. TCRdb processed the 5' RACE reads again and assigns one entry to each CDR3 protein, with no DNA. Its listing shows fewer than 90,000 distinct CDR3 sequences. What these receptors recognize is not known. Sequenced material: naive CXCR3+ CD8+ T cells from blood. Subset specified: CD45RO-CCR7+CD27+CD95- naive CD8+ T cells expressing CXCR3 (TNR3+). These receptors were collected from a human donor in good health. Some clones in this sample may be carry-over from other donors' samples.

The rearrangement uses TRBV28 and TRBJ2-1; lacking DNA, the TRBD2 call made by TCRdb goes unchecked. The CDR3 covers 16 residues. CDR1 is MDHEN and CDR2 is SYDVKM in the germline V gene. The CDR3 is CASSPPLAGRGNEQFF. The full variable domain, in which reference TRBV28 and TRBJ2-1 provide the parts outside the CDR3, is DVKVTQSSRYLVKRTGEKVFLECVQDMDHENMFWYRQDPGLGLRLIYFSYDVKMKEKGDIPEGYSVSREKKERFSLILESASTNQTSMYLCASSPPLAGRGNEQFFGPGTRLTVL.

V gene TRBV5-5 combines with J gene TRBJ1-1. Per the germline V gene, CDR1 is SGHKS and CDR2 is YYEKEE (reference sequence). The CDR3 runs 12 residues. The CDR3 here is CASSFGDTEAFF. Combining the CDR3 with reference TRBV5-5 and TRBJ1-1 gives the whole variable domain DAGVTQSPTHLIKTRGQQVTLRCSPISGHKSVSWYQQVLGQGPQFIFQYYEKEERGRGNFPDRFSARQFPNYSSELNVNALLLGDSALYLCASSFGDTEAFFGQGTRLTVV.

The chain links TRBV7-9 to TRBJ2-5; TCRdb selects TRBD1, and the lack of DNA leaves this call unchecked. Per the germline V gene, CDR1 is SEHNR and CDR2 is FQNEAQ (reference sequence). The CDR3 sequence is 13 residues long. Here the CDR3 reads CASSRGIQETQYF.

The chain uses TRBV28 and TRBJ2-7; TCRdb proposes TRBD2, but this gene call is untestable without DNA. This CDR3 contains 16 residues. Germline V lookup: CDR1 MDHEN, CDR2 SYDVKM. CDR3 protein: CASSLLTGGRSYEQYF. The entire variable domain, with the rest obtained from reference TRBV28 and TRBJ2-7, is as follows: DVKVTQSSRYLVKRTGEKVFLECVQDMDHENMFWYRQDPGLGLRLIYFSYDVKMKEKGDIPEGYSVSREKKERFSLILESASTNQTSMYLCASSLLTGGRSYEQYFGPGTRLTVT.

The V and J genes are TRBV27 and TRBJ2-1; TCRdb lists TRBD2, though no DNA is available to test this call. CDR1 MNHEY and CDR2 SMNVEV come from the germline V gene (reference sequence). CDR3 length: 17 residues. The CDR3 sequence is CASSLRVAGGPENEQFF.

V gene TRBV29-1 combines with J gene TRBJ2-7; there is no DNA to check the TCRdb D call of TRBD1. This CDR3 region has 15 residues. Germline-derived CDR1 and CDR2 are SQVTM and ANQGSEA. This chain's CDR3 is CSVVGGATEGYEQYF.

This CDR3 is CASSAEGVVSDTQYF. The chain employs TRBV9 and TRBJ2-3; TCRdb's D call of TRBD1 is untestable without DNA. Germline loops: CDR1 SGDLS, CDR2 YYNGEE. The CDR3 runs to 15 residues. The full variable domain, completed using reference TRBV9 and TRBJ2-3, is DSGVTQTPKHLITATGQRVTLRCSPRSGDLSVYWYQQSLDQGLQFLIQYYNGEERAKGNILERFSAQQFPDLHSELNLSSLELGDSALYFCASSAEGVVSDTQYFGPGTRLTVL.

The V call is TRBV29-1, the J call TRBJ1-4. The CDR3 runs 13 residues. The germline V gene encodes CDR1 SQVTM and CDR2 ANQGSEA. CDR3 amino acids: CSVKIVANEKLFF.

The gene calls are TRBV28 and TRBJ2-3; the D call from TCRdb, TRBD2, cannot be confirmed without DNA. Per the germline V gene, CDR1 is MDHEN and CDR2 is SYDVKM. The CDR3 spans 14 residues. CDR3 region: CASREDLSTDTQYF. Using reference TRBV28 and TRBJ2-3 for the parts outside the CDR3, the full variable domain is DVKVTQSSRYLVKRTGEKVFLECVQDMDHENMFWYRQDPGLGLRLIYFSYDVKMKEKGDIPEGYSVSREKKERFSLILESASTNQTSMYLCASREDLSTDTQYFGPGTRLTVL.

The V and J genes are TRBV11-2 and TRBJ2-5; TCRdb reports TRBD1, a call that lacks DNA to check it against. The CDR3 length is 15 residues. Per the germline V gene, CDR1 is SGHAT and CDR2 is FQNNGV. This chain's CDR3 is CASSFGLGQGETQYF. Based on the CDR3 plus reference TRBV11-2 and TRBJ2-5, the full variable domain is EAGVAQSPRYKIIEKRQSVAFWCNPISGHATLYWYQQILGQGPKLLIQFQNNGVVDDSQLPKDRFSAERLKGVDSTLKIQPAKLEDSAVYLCASSFGLGQGETQYFGPGTRLLVL.

The rearrangement joins TRBV7-9 to TRBJ2-1; TCRdb calls TRBD1, which cannot be checked without DNA. The germline V gene has CDR1 SEHNR and CDR2 FQNEAQ (reference sequence). This CDR3 contains 16 residues. CDR3 residues: CASSTPGTGSYNEQFF.

The V and J genes are TRBV7-9 and TRBJ1-1. This CDR3 contains 13 residues. Germline assignment: CDR1 SEHNR and CDR2 FQNEAQ (reference sequence). CDR3 loop: CAILARGNTEAFF.

The rearrangement uses TRBV6-6 and TRBJ2-1; without DNA, the TCRdb call of TRBD1 cannot be checked. This CDR3 spans 16 amino acids. Germline values: CDR1 MNHNY, CDR2 SVGAGI (reference sequence). The CDR3 is CASSLHYDTGFHEQFF.

The gene calls are TRBV9 and TRBJ2-7; TCRdb lists TRBD1, though no DNA is available to test this call. The CDR3 spans 14 residues. The germline V gene has CDR1 SGDLS and CDR2 YYNGEE. This chain's CDR3 is CASSVAQGSYEQYF.

This chain links TRBV4-1 with TRBJ2-5; without DNA, the TCRdb call of TRBD2 cannot be checked. From germline, CDR1 is MGHRA and CDR2 YSYEKL. This CDR3 has 15 residues. The CDR3 is CASSQDRLAGVTQHF.

The chain is built from TRBV12-3 or TRBV12-4 and TRBJ1-1; TCRdb's D call of TRBD1 is untestable without DNA. The CDR3 contains 16 residues. The CDR3 sequence is CASSLGPRDRDTEAFF.

This rearrangement joins TRBV20-1 to TRBJ2-7; the D call of TRBD2 rests on TCRdb alone, since no DNA is present to check it. This CDR3 contains 14 residues. Germline V gene sequence: CDR1 DFQATT, CDR2 SNEGSKA (reference sequence). The CDR3 reads CSARGSGGIYEQYF.

CDR3 residues: CSALRPYSYEQYF. J is TRBJ2-7 and V is TRBV20-1; TCRdb gives TRBD1 as the D gene, but with no DNA this cannot be confirmed. The CDR3 contains 13 residues. Germline CDR1 reads DFQATT; CDR2 reads SNEGSKA (reference sequence).

The chain uses TRBV28 and TRBJ2-1. The CDR3 sequence is 11 residues long. Germline CDR1 reads MDHEN; CDR2 reads SYDVKM. The CDR3 loop reads CASSLMGEQFF.

This chain joins TRBV28 and TRBJ2-1; TCRdb indicates TRBD1, and absent DNA this call remains unverified. The length of the CDR3 is 12 residues. Germline loops: CDR1 MDHEN, CDR2 SYDVKM. The CDR3 sequence: CATIGTYNEQFF. The entire variable domain, with the rest obtained from reference TRBV28 and TRBJ2-1, is as follows: DVKVTQSSRYLVKRTGEKVFLECVQDMDHENMFWYRQDPGLGLRLIYFSYDVKMKEKGDIPEGYSVSREKKERFSLILESASTNQTSMYLCATIGTYNEQFFGPGTRLTVL.